This T cell receptor (beta chain) appears in the sequencing data of a study of blood T cell repertoires in COVID-19. Turning to the study itself: COVID-19 samples from acute and convalescent phases originated in the United States, Italy and Spain.

As originally analysed: For nucleated cells, counts were estimated from reference gene primer amplification. The table came from immunoSEQ multiplex PCR; TCRdb's copy has only in-frame clones and leaves some out. V, J and clone size reflect that table, while D and trimming were determined from the DNA. This table holds 390,000 or so clones, around 87% found once. V dropped 0 bases and J dropped 8 bases, with 15 bases sitting between them. Germline values: CDR1 SGHDT, CDR2 YYEEEE. The CDR3 length is 15 residues. Input material: PBMCs or T cells enriched from blood (not recorded which). The rearrangement joins TRBV5-6 to TRBJ2-1; D call uncertain. The receptor comes from a woman between 50 and 59 years old who had recovered from COVID-19. The CDR3 nucleotides read TGTGCCAGCAGCTTGGCAGCTAGTGCAGTCGATGAGCAGTTCTTC. Its translation: CASSLAASAVDEQFF.